This T cell receptor beta chain came from a study of beta chain features in type 1 diabetes. As for the study in general: Patients did not differ from healthy donors in age, gender or cell yield.

Expressed TCRB transcripts were sequenced because the entire RNA isolate underwent reverse transcription. TCRdb keeps only in-frame clones here, not all; method: immunoSEQ multiplex PCR. The sample has approximately 170,000 clones; about 7.8% are singletons. Points from the study as a whole: A closer apparent resemblance between naive, central memory and Treg TCRB repertoires was seen in patients than in healthy donors. All four CD4+ subsets from Type 1 diabetes patients carried moderately but significantly shorter TCRB CDR3s.

This CDR3 spans 14 amino acids. The germline V gene has CDR1 MNHNY and CDR2 SVGAGI (reference sequence). V shed 5 bases and J shed 3 bases, with 13 bases lying between them. In regard to this clone: What it binds is unknown.

One heparinised draw of blood, averaging about 110 mL, came from each donor. Material: central memory CD4+ T cells from blood. The chain couples TRBV6-6 to TRBJ2-5; D is possibly TRBD2 (5 bases). The receptor comes from a woman aged 40-49 years with type 1 diabetes. CDR3 sequence reads: CASSRLGLKETQYF. CDR3 nucleotide sequence: TGTGCCAGCAGTCGTCTAGGACTGAAAGAGACCCAGTACTTC.